These T cell receptor beta chains were read from a single sample in a study of response to subunit inactivated influenza vaccine. From the RT-PCR reads, TCRdb called clonotypes with MiXCR, one entry per CDR3 protein. The data hold about 650,000 distinct CDR3 sequences, with around a sixth observed a single time. The sample in question was PBMCs from blood, obtained approximately 12 days after vaccination. The receptors derive from a man between 50 and 59 years old who received an inactivated influenza vaccine. Each CDR3 is given with its conserved first and last residue. Fields, in order: CDR3 DNA, CDR3 protein, V gene, D gene, J gene, clone size. D genes are given only for firm matches. Rows may omit the clone size; those that give it use once, few, many or a size class.

TGCGCCAGCAGCCGGGACAGGGGAAAAGATACGCAGTATTTT CASSRDRGKDTQYF TRBV5-1 TRBD1 TRBJ2-3 NA
TGTGCCAGCAGCCAAGTTTACCAGGGGATGGTCTACAATGAGCAGTTCTTC CASSQVYQGMVYNEQFF TRBV14 NA TRBJ2-1 few
TGTGCCAGCAGCCAAGTAGGCAGGGATGTCGCCTACAATGAGCAGTTCTTC CASSQVGRDVAYNEQFF TRBV4-2 NA TRBJ2-1 NA
TGTGCCAGCAGCTTAGAGTACAGTAGGGGTGGCTACACCTTC CASSLEYSRGGYTF TRBV7-2 NA TRBJ1-2 few
TGCGCCAGCAGCCACGAGAACGCCGGGGAGCAGTACTTC CASSHENAGEQYF TRBV4-1 NA TRBJ2-7 NA
TGCGCCAGCAGCTTGCCTCAGGAAGAGACCCAGTACTTC CASSLPQEETQYF TRBV5-1 NA TRBJ2-5 few
TGCGCCAGCAGCTTGGAGTCTAGCGGGGTCTCCTACGAGCAGTACTTC CASSLESSGVSYEQYF TRBV5-1 TRBD2 TRBJ2-7 few
TGTGCCAGTGAAGCAGGGACTTATGATGGCTACACCTTC CASEAGTYDGYTF TRBV7-9 NA TRBJ1-2 many
TGTGCCAGCAGCCAGGGACTAGCGGGAGGAGAGACCCAGTACTTC CASSQGLAGGETQYF TRBV7-6 TRBD2 TRBJ2-5 many
TGTGCCAGCAGCTTGGCCGGACTAGCGGGGGGGCGAACCTACAATGAGCAGTTCTTC CASSLAGLAGGRTYNEQFF TRBV5-4 TRBD2 TRBJ2-1 NA
TGTGCCAGCAGCTTAGTAGCCCAACTCAGAGGCGAGCAGTACTTC CASSLVAQLRGEQYF TRBV11-2 NA TRBJ2-7 few
TGTGCCAGCAGCTTAGGGACAACGAACACCGGGGAGCTGTTTTTT CASSLGTTNTGELFF TRBV7-2 NA TRBJ2-2 many
TGTGCCAGCAGCCATGGCATCCAGGGGGAATATGGCTACACCTTC CASSHGIQGEYGYTF TRBV3-1 TRBD1 TRBJ1-2 NA
TGCAGTGCTAGTCTGGAGTCGAGCTCTGGGGCCAACGTCCTGACTTTC CSASLESSSGANVLTF TRBV20-1 NA TRBJ2-6 NA
TGCAGTGCTAGGGCCGGAGGCGGTTGGGACAATGAGCAGTTCTTC CSARAGGGWDNEQFF TRBV20-1 NA TRBJ2-1 NA
TGTGCCAGCAGTTTATCAGGGGGGAACTCCTACAATGAGCAGTTCTTC CASSLSGGNSYNEQFF TRBV27 NA TRBJ2-1 NA
TGTGCCACGGGGGGGCAGGGCTACAATGAGCAGTTCTTC CATGGQGYNEQFF TRBV15 NA TRBJ2-1 many
TGTGCCAGCAGTAGGGGACTGGGGGGAGGTATTGAAGCTTTCTTT CASSRGLGGGIEAFF TRBV6-1 NA TRBJ1-1 NA
TGTGCCAGCAGCCTAAAGCCGAAGACAGGGGGCATCTTTGGAGCTTTCTTT CASSLKPKTGGIFGAFF TRBV7-2 TRBD1 TRBJ1-1 few
TGCAGCGTTGAAGAACCCGGGACTACCGATTACGAGCAGTACTTC CSVEEPGTTDYEQYF TRBV29-1 TRBD2 TRBJ2-7 NA
TGCGCCAGCAGCTCCCCTTCCACGGATCTCATGAACACTGAAGCTTTCTTT CASSSPSTDLMNTEAFF TRBV5-1 NA TRBJ1-1 few
TGCAGTGCTAGACGGGGCGCTCGGGGCGGGGGGCTTGGTCGAAATGAGCAGTTCTTC CSARRGARGGGLGRNEQFF TRBV20-1 TRBD2 TRBJ2-1 NA
TGTGCCAGCAGCCGATCGACAGGGACAGATACGCAGTATTTT CASSRSTGTDTQYF TRBV7-2 TRBD1 TRBJ2-3 NA
TGTGCCATCAGTGCAGTCAGGGAGAACTATGGCTACACCTTC CAISAVRENYGYTF TRBV10-3 NA TRBJ1-2 few
TGCAGTGCTAGAGATCCAAAACAGGGGTGGGCTGGGGCCAACGTCCTGACTTTC CSARDPKQGWAGANVLTF TRBV20-1 TRBD1 TRBJ2-6 few
TGTGCCAGCAGCTTAAGGGACGGTGGTAGTCAGCCCCAGCATTTT CASSLRDGGSQPQHF TRBV7-2 NA TRBJ1-5 NA
TGCAGTGCTAGGGACAGGGGGCCTGGCTACACCTTC CSARDRGPGYTF TRBV20-1 TRBD1 TRBJ1-2 NA
TGCAGTGCTAGAGGGGGGCGCACTGAAGCTTTCTTT CSARGGRTEAFF TRBV20-1 NA TRBJ1-1 NA
TGTGCCAGCAGCACCAACGGGCTCCGCACTGAAGCTTTCTTT CASSTNGLRTEAFF TRBV9 NA TRBJ1-1 few
TGTGCCAGCAGCCGCTCCCCCTCTACAACTAATGAAAAACTGTTTTTT CASSRSPSTTNEKLFF TRBV6-1 NA TRBJ1-4 NA
TGTGCCAGCAGTTCGGCAGGGGTCACTGAAGCTTTCTTT CASSSAGVTEAFF TRBV7-9 NA TRBJ1-1 few